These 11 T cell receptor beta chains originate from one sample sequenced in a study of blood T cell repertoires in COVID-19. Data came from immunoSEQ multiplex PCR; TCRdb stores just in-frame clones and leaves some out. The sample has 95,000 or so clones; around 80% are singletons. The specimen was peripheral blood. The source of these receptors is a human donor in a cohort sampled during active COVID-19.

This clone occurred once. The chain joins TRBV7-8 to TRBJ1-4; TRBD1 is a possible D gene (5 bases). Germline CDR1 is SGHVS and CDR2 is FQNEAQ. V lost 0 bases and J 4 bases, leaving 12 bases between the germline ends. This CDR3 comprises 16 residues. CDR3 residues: CASSLASVRVNEKLFF. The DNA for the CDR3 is TGTGCCAGCAGCTTAGCTTCGGTCAGGGTTAATGAAAAACTGTTTTTT. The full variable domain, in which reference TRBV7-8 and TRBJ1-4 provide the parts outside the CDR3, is GAGVSQSPRYKVAKRGQDVALRCDPISGHVSLFWYQQALGQGPEFLTYFQNEAQLDKSGLPSDRFFAERPEGSVSTLKIQRTQQEDSAVYLCASSLASVRVNEKLFFGSGTQLSVL.

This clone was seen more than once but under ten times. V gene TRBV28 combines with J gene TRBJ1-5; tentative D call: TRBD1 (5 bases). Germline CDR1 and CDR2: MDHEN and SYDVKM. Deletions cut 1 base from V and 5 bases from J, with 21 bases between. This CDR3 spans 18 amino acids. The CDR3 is CASSLSPGLGSSDQPQHF. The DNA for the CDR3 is TGTGCCAGCAGTTTATCCCCGGGACTAGGGTCATCTGATCAGCCCCAGCATTTT.

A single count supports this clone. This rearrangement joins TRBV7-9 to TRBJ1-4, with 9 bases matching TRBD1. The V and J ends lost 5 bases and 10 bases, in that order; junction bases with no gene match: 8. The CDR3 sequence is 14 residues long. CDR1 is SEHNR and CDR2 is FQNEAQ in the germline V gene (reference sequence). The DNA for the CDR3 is TGTGCCAGCAGCGAGAAGACAGGGGGAGGAAAACTGTTTTTT. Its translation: CASSEKTGGGKLFF.

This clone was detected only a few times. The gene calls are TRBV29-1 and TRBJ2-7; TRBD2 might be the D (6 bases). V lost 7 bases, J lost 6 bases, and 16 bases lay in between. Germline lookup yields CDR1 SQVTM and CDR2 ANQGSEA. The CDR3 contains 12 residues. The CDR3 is CSALPYGGEQYF. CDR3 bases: TGCAGCGCCCTTCCATACGGGGGCGAGCAGTACTTC.

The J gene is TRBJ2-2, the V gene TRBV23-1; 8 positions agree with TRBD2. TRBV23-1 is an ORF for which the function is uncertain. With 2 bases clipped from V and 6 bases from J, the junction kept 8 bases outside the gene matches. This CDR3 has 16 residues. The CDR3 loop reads CASSQKEREYAGELFF. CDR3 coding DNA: TGCGCCAGCAGTCAAAAGGAGCGGGAGTACGCCGGGGAGCTGTTTTTT.

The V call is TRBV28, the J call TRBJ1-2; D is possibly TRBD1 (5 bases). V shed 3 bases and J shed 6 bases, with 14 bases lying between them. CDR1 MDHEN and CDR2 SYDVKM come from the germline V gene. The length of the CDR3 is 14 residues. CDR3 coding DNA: TGTGCCAGCAGTTTTGGGGGGGGGAGCCATGGCTACACCTTC. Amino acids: CASSFGGGSHGYTF.

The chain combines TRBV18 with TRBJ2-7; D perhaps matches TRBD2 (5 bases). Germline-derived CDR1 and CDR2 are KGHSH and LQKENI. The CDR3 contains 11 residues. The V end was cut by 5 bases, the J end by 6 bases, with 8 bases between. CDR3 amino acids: CASSEGAEQYF. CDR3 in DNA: TGTGCCAGCTCAGAGGGCGCCGAGCAGTACTTC.

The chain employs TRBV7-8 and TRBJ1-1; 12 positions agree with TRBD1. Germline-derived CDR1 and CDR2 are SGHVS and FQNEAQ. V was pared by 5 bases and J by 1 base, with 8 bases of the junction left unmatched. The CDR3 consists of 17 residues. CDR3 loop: CASSAGQGAEWNTEAFF. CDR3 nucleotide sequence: TGTGCCAGCAGCGCGGGACAGGGGGCTGAGTGGAACACTGAAGCTTTCTTT.

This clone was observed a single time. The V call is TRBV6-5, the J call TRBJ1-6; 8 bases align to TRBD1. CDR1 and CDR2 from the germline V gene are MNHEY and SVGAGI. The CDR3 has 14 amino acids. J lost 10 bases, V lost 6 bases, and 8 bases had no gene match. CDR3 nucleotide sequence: TGTGCCAGCAGCAAGGCAGGGGGCGACTCACCCCTCCACTTT. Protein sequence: CASSKAGGDSPLHF.

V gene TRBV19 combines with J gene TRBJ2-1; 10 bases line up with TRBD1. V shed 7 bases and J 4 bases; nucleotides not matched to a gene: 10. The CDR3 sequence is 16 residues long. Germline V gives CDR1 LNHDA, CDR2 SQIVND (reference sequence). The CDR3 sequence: CASTPGRTGGYNEQFF. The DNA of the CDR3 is TGTGCCAGTACCCCCGGTCGGACAGGGGGATACAATGAGCAGTTCTTC.

The CDR3 loop reads CASSPGIVNTEAFF. Here the CDR3 DNA reads TGTGCCAGCAGCCCAGGGATAGTGAACACTGAAGCTTTCTTT. The rearrangement joins TRBV14 to TRBJ1-1; TRBD1 is a possible D gene (5 bases). The CDR3 contains 14 residues. Trimming left V 4 bases short and J 0 bases short, with 9 bases between. Per germline, CDR1 SGHDN and CDR2 FVKESK. Together with reference TRBV14 and TRBJ1-1, the CDR3 gives the full variable domain: EAGVTQFPSHSVIEKGQTVTLRCDPISGHDNLYWYRRVMGKEIKFLLHFVKESKQDESGMPNNRFLAERTGGTYSTLKVQPAELEDSGVYFCASSPGIVNTEAFFGQGTRLTVV.